Listed below are T cell receptor beta chains from one sample, sequenced in a study of cytomegalovirus exposure and HLA in healthy donors. Libraries were prepared by immunoSEQ multiplex PCR; TCRdb keeps only in-frame clonotypes and omits some of them. The profile shows around 70,000 clones, about 94% of them singletons. Sequencing used PBMCs. The receptors derive from a man between 18 and 35 years old in good health and CMV-seropositive. Each CDR3 is given without its conserved first and last residue. Fields, in order: CDR3 protein, J gene, V gene.

ASSPDRGVSTDTQY TRBJ2-3 TRBV28
ASSRLAGNEQY TRBJ2-7 TRBV6-5
SVEAGVGYGYT TRBJ1-2 TRBV29-1
ASSDGHFSGGVQETQY TRBJ2-5 TRBV18
ASSEAARGIYDTQY TRBJ2-3 TRBV6-1
ASSYGTVSSYNEQF TRBJ2-1 TRBV6-5
ASSLRAGGLYEQY TRBJ2-7 TRBV27
AISEPVSGAYEQY TRBJ2-7 TRBV10-3
ASSSRRSGIYGYT TRBJ1-2 TRBV7-2
ASSLVQGGDTQY TRBJ2-3 TRBV5-1
AISDSSRDTQY TRBJ2-3 TRBV10-3
ASRRTHTNTGELF TRBJ2-2 TRBV6-1
ASSVGSGSPNEQF TRBJ2-1 TRBV9
ASSLVGDSGANVLT TRBJ2-6 TRBV5-6
ASTPAPENTEAF TRBJ1-1 TRBV2
ASSQGGLAGHNEQF TRBJ2-1 TRBV4-2
ASSQKEGTGGAGEETQY TRBJ2-5 TRBV23-1